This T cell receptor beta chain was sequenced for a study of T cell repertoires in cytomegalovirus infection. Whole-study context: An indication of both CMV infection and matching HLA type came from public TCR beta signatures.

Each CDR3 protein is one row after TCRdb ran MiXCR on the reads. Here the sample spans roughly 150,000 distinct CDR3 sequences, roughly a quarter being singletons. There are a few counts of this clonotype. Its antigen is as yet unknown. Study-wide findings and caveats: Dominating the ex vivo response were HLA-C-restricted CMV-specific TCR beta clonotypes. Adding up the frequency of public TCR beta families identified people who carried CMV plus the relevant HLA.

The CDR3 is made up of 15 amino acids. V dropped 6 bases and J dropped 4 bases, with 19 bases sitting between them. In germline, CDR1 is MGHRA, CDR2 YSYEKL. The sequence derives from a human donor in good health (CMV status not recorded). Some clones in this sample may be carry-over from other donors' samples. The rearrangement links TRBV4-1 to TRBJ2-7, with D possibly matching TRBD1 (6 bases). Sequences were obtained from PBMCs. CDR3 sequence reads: CASRLTETGDYEQYF. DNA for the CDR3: TGCGCCAGCAGACTCACGGAGACAGGAGATTACGAGCAGTACTTC.